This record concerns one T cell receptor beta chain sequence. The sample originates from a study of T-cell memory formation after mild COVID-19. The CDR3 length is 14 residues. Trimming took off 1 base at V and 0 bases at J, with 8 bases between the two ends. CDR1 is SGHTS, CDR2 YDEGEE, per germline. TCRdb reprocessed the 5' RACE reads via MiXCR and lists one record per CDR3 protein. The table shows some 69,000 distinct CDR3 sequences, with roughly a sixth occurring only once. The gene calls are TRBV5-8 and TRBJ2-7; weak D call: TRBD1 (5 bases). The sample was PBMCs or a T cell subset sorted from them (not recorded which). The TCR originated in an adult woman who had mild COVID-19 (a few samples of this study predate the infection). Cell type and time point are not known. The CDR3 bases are TGTGCCAGCAGCTTGTCGGACAACTCCTACGAGCAGTACTTC. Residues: CASSLSDNSYEQYF.